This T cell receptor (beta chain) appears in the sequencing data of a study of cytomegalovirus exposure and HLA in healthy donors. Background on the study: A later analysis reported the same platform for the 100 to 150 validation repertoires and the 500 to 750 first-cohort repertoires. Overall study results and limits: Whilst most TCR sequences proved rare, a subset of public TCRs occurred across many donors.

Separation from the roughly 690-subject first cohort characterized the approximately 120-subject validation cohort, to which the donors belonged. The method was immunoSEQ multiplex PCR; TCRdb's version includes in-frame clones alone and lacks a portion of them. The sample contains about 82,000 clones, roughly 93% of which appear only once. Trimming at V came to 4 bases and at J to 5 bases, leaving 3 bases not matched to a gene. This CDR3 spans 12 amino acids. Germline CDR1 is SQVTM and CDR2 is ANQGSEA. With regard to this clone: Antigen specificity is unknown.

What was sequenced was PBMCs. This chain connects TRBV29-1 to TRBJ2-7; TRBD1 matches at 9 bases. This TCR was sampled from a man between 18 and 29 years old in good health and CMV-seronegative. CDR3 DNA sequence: TGCAGCGTTGGGGACAGGGCACACGAGCAGTACTTC. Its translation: CSVGDRAHEQYF.